This paragraph reports one TCR beta chain. This entry is derived from a study of T cells after yellow fever vaccination. One entry per CDR3 protein results from TCRdb running MiXCR on the 5' RACE reads. Of almost 600,000 distinct CDR3 sequences in the sample, approximately 13% were seen once. There are 17 residues in the CDR3. Germline lookup yields CDR1 MNHEY and CDR2 SVGEGT. V lost 5 bases, J lost 0 bases, and 7 bases stayed unmatched. The chain joins TRBV6-2 or TRBV6-3 to TRBJ2-4; TRBD2 agrees at 10 bases. Specimen: PBMCs, collected on the day of the yellow fever booster vaccination. This clonotype originated in a man aged 30 to 39 who received the YFV17D yellow fever vaccine. CDR3 sequence: CASSRGLALLAKNIQYF. The CDR3 bases are TGTGCCAGCAGTCGGGGACTAGCGCTTCTAGCCAAAAACATTCAGTACTTC.